A single sample is the source of the 3 T cell receptor beta chains below, sequenced in a study of beta chain features in type 1 diabetes. Every bit of the isolated RNA underwent reverse transcription, so sequencing read expressed TCRB transcripts. Sequencing used immunoSEQ multiplex PCR; TCRdb keeps in-frame clones, though not all of them. The table has 130,000 to 150,000 clones, about 9.2% seen once. Sequenced: central memory CD4+ T cells from blood. The receptors here all came from a man in his late teens or twenties in good health.

This clone came up a few times. The rearrangement joins TRBV2 to TRBJ1-2, with D perhaps TRBD1 (6 bases). The CDR3 covers 13 residues. With 6 bases removed from V and 4 bases from J, the gap between germline ends came to 12 bases. CDR1 SNHLY and CDR2 FYNNEI come from the germline V gene. The CDR3 reads CASREDSSYGYTF. In DNA form, the CDR3 reads TGTGCCAGCAGAGAGGACAGCAGCTATGGCTACACCTTC.

This rearrangement joins TRBV27 to TRBJ2-3, with TRBD1 matching over 7 bases. The junction had 8 bases not matched to a gene; V was cut back by 6 bases and J by 2 bases. The germline V gene encodes CDR1 MNHEY and CDR2 SMNVEV (reference sequence). The length of the CDR3 is 15 residues. The CDR3 reads CASSQGGHYTDTQYF. The CDR3 nucleotides read TGTGCCAGCAGCCAAGGGGGCCATTACACAGATACGCAGTATTTT.

The V and J genes are TRBV6-5 and TRBJ2-7, with TRBD1 identical over 10 bases. Germline assignment: CDR1 MNHEY and CDR2 SVGAGI. V gave up 6 bases and J gave up 3 bases; unmatched junction bases: 8. The CDR3 has 15 residues. The CDR3 spells CASSRQTGGGYEQYF. CDR3 nucleotide sequence: TGTGCCAGCAGCCGTCAGACAGGGGGCGGCTACGAGCAGTACTTC.